What follows are 11 T cell receptor beta chains derived from one specimen sequenced in a study of cytomegalovirus exposure and HLA in healthy donors. The method was immunoSEQ multiplex PCR; TCRdb's version includes in-frame clones alone and lacks a portion of them. The table shows 130,000 or so clones, with around 90% occurring only once. Sequencing was carried out using PBMCs. These receptors were taken from a woman between 18 and 30 years old in good health and CMV-seronegative.

This clone has a handful of counts. This chain connects TRBV28 to TRBJ2-7, with 8 bases matching TRBD1. V trimming: 2 bases; J trimming: 3 bases; junction bases outside the gene matches: 6. This CDR3 comprises 15 residues. The germline V gene encodes CDR1 MDHEN and CDR2 SYDVKM. The CDR3 DNA sequence: TGTGCCAGCAGTTTACGACAGGGGCTGATCTACGAGCAGTACTTC. It translates to CASSLRQGLIYEQYF.

The chain has TRBV7-2 and TRBJ2-1; D is unclear. The V and J ends lost 5 bases and 6 bases respectively, with 20 bases between them. Germline V gives CDR1 SGHTA, CDR2 FQGNSA. This CDR3 contains 16 residues. The CDR3 coding sequence is TGTGCCAGCAGCAACCTACCCGGCCAGGTGGGCAATGAGCAGTTCTTC. The encoded protein is CASSNLPGQVGNEQFF.

The V call is TRBV30, the J call TRBJ1-4, with TRBD1 matching 7 bases. After removal of 2 bases from V and 3 bases from J, the junction contained 3 bases not matched to a gene. This CDR3 comprises 14 residues. The germline V gene has CDR1 GTSNPN and CDR2 SVGIG (reference sequence). The CDR3 nucleotides are TGTGCCTGGAGTACTGGGACAGCTAATGAAAAACTGTTTTTT. Translating gives CAWSTGTANEKLFF.

This sequence joins TRBV5-4 and TRBJ2-1, with 10 bases aligning to TRBD2. Unmatched junction bases numbered 16, after V lost 4 bases and J lost 0 bases. Per the germline V gene, CDR1 is SGHNT and CDR2 is YYREEE (reference sequence). The CDR3 is 20 residues long. The CDR3 DNA follows: TGTGCCAGCAGCCCGCGATTTCTTAGCGGGGGGCTAAGCTCCTACAATGAGCAGTTCTTC. This encodes CASSPRFLSGGLSSYNEQFF.

This clone appeared once. This chain joins TRBV18 and TRBJ2-1, with D unresolved. V was shortened by 2 bases and J by 6 bases, with 8 bases between the two germline ends. The CDR3 consists of 13 residues. The V gene's germline CDR1 is KGHSH and CDR2 LQKENI. DNA for the CDR3: TGTGCCAGCTCACCAGGTCAAGCCAATGAGCAGTTCTTC. Its translation: CASSPGQANEQFF.

V gene TRBV28 combines with J gene TRBJ2-1; 9 positions agree with TRBD2. The V segment lost 5 bases and the J segment 4 bases; nucleotides outside the gene matches: 6. The CDR3 has 15 amino acids. Germline V gene lookup returns CDR1 MDHEN and CDR2 SYDVKM. The CDR3 sequence is CASSPLSGSYNEQFF. The DNA for the CDR3 is TGTGCCAGCAGTCCCCTTAGCGGGAGTTACAATGAGCAGTTCTTC.

The rearrangement links TRBV4-2 to TRBJ2-1, with D unclear. The CDR3 spans 16 residues. V lost 1 base, J lost 0 bases, and 10 bases lay in between. Germline assignment: CDR1 LGHNA and CDR2 YNFKEQ. The DNA of the CDR3 is TGTGCCAGCAGCCAAGCCCTTAGTAGCTCCTACAATGAGCAGTTCTTC. Amino acids: CASSQALSSSYNEQFF.

This clone was recorded a few times. The genes are TRBV7-9 and TRBJ1-6; maybe TRBD1 (5 bases). V shed 3 bases and J shed 8 bases, with 11 bases lying between them. CDR3 size: 14 residues. Germline assignment: CDR1 SEHNR and CDR2 FQNEAQ (reference sequence). As DNA, the CDR3 is TGTGCCAGCAGCTTGCAGGGCTGGGATTCACCCCTCCACTTT. Translation gives CASSLQGWDSPLHF.

The chain combines TRBV30 with TRBJ1-2, with D possibly matching TRBD1 (5 bases). The V end lost 7 bases, the J end lost 2 bases, and 23 bases lay between the germline ends. In germline, CDR1 is GTSNPN, CDR2 SVGIG (reference sequence). The CDR3 runs 16 residues. In DNA, the CDR3 is TGTGCCTTCACAAAATTTGGGGCAGACCTGAACTATGGCTACACCTTC. Its translation is CAFTKFGADLNYGYTF.

The chain has TRBV5-1 and TRBJ1-1, with a possible D match to TRBD1 (6 bases). The V gene lost 1 base and the J gene lost 0 bases, with 10 bases spanning the gap. The germline V gene encodes CDR1 SGHRS and CDR2 YFSETQ. The CDR3 spans 15 residues. CDR3 residues: CASSLTGQLNTEAFF. Here the CDR3 DNA reads TGCGCCAGCAGCTTGACCGGACAGCTGAACACTGAAGCTTTCTTT. Looking up the rest from reference TRBV5-1 and TRBJ1-1 gives the full variable domain: KAGVTQTPRYLIKTRGQQVTLSCSPISGHRSVSWYQQTPGQGLQFLFEYFSETQRNKGNFPGRFSGRQFSNSRSEMNVSTLELGDSALYLCASSLTGQLNTEAFFGQGTRLTVV.

J is TRBJ2-5 and V is TRBV5-6; no firm D call. CDR3 length equals 13 residues. The V and J ends lost 8 bases and 0 bases respectively, with 11 bases between them. Per germline, CDR1 SGHDT and CDR2 YYEEEE. The CDR3 here is CASRRVHQETQYF. Here the CDR3 DNA reads TGTGCCAGTCGCCGGGTCCACCAAGAGACCCAGTACTTC.